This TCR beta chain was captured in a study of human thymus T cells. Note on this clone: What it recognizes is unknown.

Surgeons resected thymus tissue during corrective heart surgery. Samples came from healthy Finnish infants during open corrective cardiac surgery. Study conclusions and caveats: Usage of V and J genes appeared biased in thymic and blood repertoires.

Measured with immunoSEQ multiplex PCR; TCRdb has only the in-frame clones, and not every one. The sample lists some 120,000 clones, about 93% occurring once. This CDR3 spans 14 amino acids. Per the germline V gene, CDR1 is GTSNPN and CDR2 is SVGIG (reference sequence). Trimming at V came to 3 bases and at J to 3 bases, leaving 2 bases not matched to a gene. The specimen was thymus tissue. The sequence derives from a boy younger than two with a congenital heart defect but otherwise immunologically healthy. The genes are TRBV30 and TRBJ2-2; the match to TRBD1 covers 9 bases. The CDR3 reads CAWSWDRDTGELFF. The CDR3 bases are TGTGCCTGGAGCTGGGACAGGGACACCGGGGAGCTGTTTTTT.